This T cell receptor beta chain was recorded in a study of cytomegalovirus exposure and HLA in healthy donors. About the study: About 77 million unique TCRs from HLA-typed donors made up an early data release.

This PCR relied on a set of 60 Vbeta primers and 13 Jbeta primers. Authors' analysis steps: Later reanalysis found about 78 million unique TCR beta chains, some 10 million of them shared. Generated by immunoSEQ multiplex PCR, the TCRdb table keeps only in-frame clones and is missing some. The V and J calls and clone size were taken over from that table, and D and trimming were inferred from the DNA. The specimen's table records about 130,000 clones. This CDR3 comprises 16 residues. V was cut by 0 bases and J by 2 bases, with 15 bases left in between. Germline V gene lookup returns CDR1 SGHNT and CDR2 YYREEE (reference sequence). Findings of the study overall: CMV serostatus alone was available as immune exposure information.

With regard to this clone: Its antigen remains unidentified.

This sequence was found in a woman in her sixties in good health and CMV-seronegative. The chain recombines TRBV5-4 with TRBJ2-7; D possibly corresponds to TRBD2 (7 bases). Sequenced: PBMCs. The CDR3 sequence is CASSLVSGGPPYEQYF. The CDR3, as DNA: TGTGCCAGCAGCTTGGTTTCCGGGGGGCCCCCCTACGAGCAGTACTTC. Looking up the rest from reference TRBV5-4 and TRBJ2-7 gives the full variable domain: ETGVTQSPTHLIKTRGQQVTLRCSSQSGHNTVSWYQQALGQGPQFIFQYYREEENGRGNFPPRFSGLQFPNYSSELNVNALELDDSALYLCASSLVSGGPPYEQYFGPGTRLTVT.